These 13 T cell receptor beta chains were sequenced from one sample in a study of CD8+ T cells in alopecia areata. Reverse transcribed after extraction, RNA yielded cDNA as the sequencing template. Using immunoSEQ multiplex PCR, the repertoire was profiled, and TCRdb retains in-frame clones only, with some absent. This sample has about 120,000 clones and no singletons, with roughly a fifth in the ten largest. The sequencing sample was made of lesional skin. Source of these receptors: a C3H/HeJ mouse with alopecia areata. This line is of MHC haplotype H2-k.

There are a few counts of this clone. Here the gene names and germline are mouse. The missing CDR3 end, 4 residues past where the read stops, is filled in from the germline J gene. The chain recombines TRBV13-2 with TRBJ2-4, with 7 positions matching TRBD2. Trimming at V came to 2 bases and at J to 2 bases, leaving 5 bases not matched to a gene. The CDR3 length is 15 residues. The germline V gene has CDR1 NNHNN and CDR2 SYGAGS (reference sequence). The CDR3 bases that were read are TGTGCCAGCGGTGAAGACTGGGAGTTTCAAAAC. Protein sequence: CASGEDWEFQN. Given in full, the CDR3 is CASGEDWEFQNTLYF.

With respect to this clone: Gene names denote mouse genes. The read ends 4 residues before the CDR3 terminus; that terminus is restored from the germline J gene. V is TRBV13-3 and J is TRBJ1-1; TRBD1 agrees at 10 bases. Germline values: CDR1 NNHDY, CDR2 SYVADS. V trimming: 0 bases; J trimming: 4 bases; junction bases outside the gene matches: 6. The CDR3 is made up of 16 amino acids. CDR3 in amino acids: CASSDADRGQGTEVFF. The CDR3 bases that were read are TGTGCCAGCAGTGATGCTGACAGGGGGCAAGGCACA.

In its sample, this clone was seen a few times. Gene names are mouse gene names. Read coverage stops 4 residues before the CDR3 terminus; the germline J gene supplies the remainder. V usage is TRBV13-1 and J usage is TRBJ2-3, with TRBD1 identical over 11 bases. CDR1 is NSHNY, CDR2 SYGAGN, per germline. The CDR3 spans 15 residues. V lost 0 bases, J lost 4 bases, and 1 base stayed unmatched. The part of the CDR3 DNA that was read is TGTGCCAGCAGTGATGGGGACAGGGGGACAGAA. Protein product: CASSDGDRGTE. The CDR3 as a whole reads CASSDGDRGTETLYF.

For this clone: Germline and genes here are mouse. The CDR3 is cut off 4 residues early in the read; its end comes from the germline J gene. The chain has TRBV19 and TRBJ2-7; possible D gene TRBD2, 5 bases. The V gene's germline CDR1 is FNHDT and CDR2 SITEND (reference sequence). The CDR3 covers 12 residues. The V end was cut by 5 bases, the J end by 0 bases, with 6 bases between. Incomplete CDR3 DNA: TGTGCCAGCAGGGACTCCTCCTAT. Amino acids: CASRDSSY. The entire CDR3 is CASRDSSYEQYF.

A word on this clone: Mouse gene names apply. The missing CDR3 end, 4 residues past where the read stops, is filled in from the germline J gene. The genes are TRBV19 and TRBJ2-7; D call uncertain. This CDR3 is 13 amino acids long. CDR1 is FNHDT and CDR2 is SITEND in the germline V gene (reference sequence). The CDR3 region is CASSIQVFYEQYF. Incomplete CDR3 DNA: TGTGCCAGCAGTATACAGGTCTTTTAT.

As concerns this clone: The listed genes are named as in mouse. The read halts 4 residues ahead of the CDR3 end, with the missing end drawn from the germline J gene. Additional DNA sequences in this sample encode the identical CDR3. The chain carries TRBV16 and TRBJ1-1, with a tentative D call TRBD1 (5 bases). V lost 5 bases and J 0 bases, leaving 10 bases between the germline ends. Per germline, CDR1 SGHSA and CDR2 FRNQAP. The CDR3 loop spans 14 amino acids. The CDR3 protein is CASSLDSANTEVFF. CDR3 DNA, as far as it was read: TGTGCAAGCAGCCTCGACAGTGCAAACACA. Full variable domain (remainder filled in from reference TRBV16 and TRBJ1-1): NAGVIQTPRHKVTGKGQEATLWCEPISGHSAVFWYRQTIVQGLEFLTYFRNQAPIDDSGMPKERFSAQMPNQSHSTLKIQSTQPQDSAVYLCASSLDSANTEVFFGKGTRLTVV.

In regard to this clone: Gene labels here are mouse ones. This chain's CDR3 is CASSDATGLGGLYAEQFF. CDR3 DNA, as far as it was read: TGTGCCAGCAGTGATGCAACGGGACTGGGGGGCCTGTATGCT. The V and J genes are TRBV13-1 and TRBJ2-1; 12 positions match TRBD2. The DNA ends 4 residues before the CDR3 does, and the rest of the CDR3 is filled in from the germline J gene. Germline CDR1 NSHNY, CDR2 SYGAGN. CDR3 length: 18 residues. With 0 bases clipped from V and 4 bases from J, the junction kept 8 bases outside the gene matches.

This clone was observed a few times. Gene names are the mouse ones. The read ends 4 residues shy of where the CDR3 ends; the end is completed using the germline J gene. The chain uses TRBV13-1 and TRBJ2-2; 7 bases agree with TRBD1. The junction had 9 bases not matched to a gene; V was cut back by 3 bases and J by 4 bases. Germline V gene sequence: CDR1 NSHNY, CDR2 SYGAGN. The CDR3 is made up of 16 amino acids. The CDR3 bases that were read are TGTGCCAGCAGTGGGCCGACAGGGATGGGCACCGGG. It specifies CASSGPTGMGTG. The whole CDR3 sequence reads CASSGPTGMGTGQLYF.

This clone was counted many times. A mismatch at residue 11 separates the TCRdb protein from the translated DNA, so the protein presented here was translated from the DNA. Mouse gene names apply. The read stops 3 residues short of the end of the CDR3; the missing end is completed from the germline J gene. V usage is TRBV13-3 and J usage is TRBJ1-3, with TRBD1 matching over 7 bases. CDR1 NNHDY and CDR2 SYVADS come from the germline V gene. The CDR3 runs 14 residues. Trimming at V came to 6 bases and at J to 0 bases, leaving 3 bases not matched to a gene. The CDR3 loop is CASMGQSSGNTLYF. The covered CDR3 bases are TGTGCCAGCATGGGACAGTCTTCTGGAAATACG.

This clone was recorded many times. Gene names refer to mouse genes. The CDR3 end falls 4 residues outside the read, so it is completed with the germline J gene. This chain links TRBV16 with TRBJ1-1, with D maybe TRBD1 (6 bases). The CDR3 runs 12 residues. Germline CDR1 is SGHSA and CDR2 is FRNQAP. Incomplete CDR3 DNA: TGTGCAAGCAGCTTAGTCAGGGGA. Translated: CASSLVRG. The whole CDR3 protein reads CASSLVRGEVFF.

In its sample, this clone was seen many times. The listed genes are named as in mouse. The read halts 4 residues ahead of the CDR3 end, with the missing end drawn from the germline J gene. The gene calls are TRBV13-3 and TRBJ2-3, with unresolved D. The CDR3 consists of 15 residues. The germline V and J ends were trimmed by 1 base and 0 bases, with 9 bases remaining between them. The germline V gene encodes CDR1 NNHDY and CDR2 SYVADS. Partial CDR3 DNA: TGTGCCAGCAGTGATACACAGATCAGTGCAGAA. It codes for CASSDTQISAE. The complete CDR3 sequence is CASSDTQISAETLYF.

A word on this clone: At residue 13, the translated DNA and the protein in TCRdb do not agree; the protein given here is derived from the DNA. The genes are named according to mouse. The read finishes 3 residues shy of the CDR3 end, and the germline J gene is used to complete it. This chain uses TRBV5 with TRBJ1-6; 9 bases agree with TRBD1. TRBJ1-6 is filed as an ORF, its function uncertain. The V gene end was trimmed by 2 bases and the J gene end by 6 bases; junction bases not matched to a gene: 5. The CDR3 consists of 16 residues. Germline CDR1 is LGHNA and CDR2 is YNLKQL (reference sequence). The CDR3 here is CASSQTGTGFNSPLYF. The CDR3 bases that were read are TGTGCCAGCAGCCAAACCGGGACAGGGTTTAATTCGCCC.

This clone showed up just a few times. Gene labels here are mouse ones. From the germline J gene comes the end of the CDR3, since the read stops 4 residues before it. The V call is TRBV1, the J call TRBJ2-3, with a tentative D call TRBD1 (5 bases). The germline V and J ends were trimmed by 1 base and 1 base, with 9 bases remaining between them. The CDR3 length is 15 residues. Germline lookup yields CDR1 NSQYPW and CDR2 LRSPGD (reference sequence). The CDR3 here is CTCSAAGSGAETLYF. CDR3 DNA (partial): TGCACCTGCAGTGCAGCAGGGTCAGGTGCAGAA.